The 20 T cell receptor beta chains below were found in one sample sequenced in a study of cytomegalovirus exposure and HLA in healthy donors. The study ran its PCR with 60 Vbeta and 13 Jbeta primers. The repertoire was sequenced with immunoSEQ multiplex PCR; TCRdb's copy has only in-frame clones and lacks some. This table holds under 150,000 clones, approximately 74% found once. The sample taken for sequencing was PBMCs. The receptor set was obtained from a woman aged 40 to 55 in good health and CMV-seropositive.

In its sample, this clone was seen a few times. Other DNA sequences in this sample translate to the same CDR3. V is TRBV6-6 and J is TRBJ1-4; D uncertain. Germline CDR1 is MNHNY and CDR2 is SVGAGI (reference sequence). The CDR3 covers 13 residues. V shed 4 bases and J shed 4 bases, with 7 bases lying between them. The DNA for the CDR3 is TGTGCCAGCAGTTTAGACTTTAATGAAAAACTGTTTTTT. Protein: CASSLDFNEKLFF.

The chain carries TRBV4-1 and TRBJ1-2; D unclear. Trimming stripped 3 bases from V and 5 bases from J, with 10 bases between. The CDR3 length is 13 residues. The germline V gene has CDR1 MGHRA and CDR2 YSYEKL. The CDR3 sequence: CASSHGVGYGYTF. The CDR3 nucleotides are TGCGCCAGCAGCCACGGGGTTGGATATGGCTACACCTTC.

This clone was detected only once. V gene TRBV7-3 combines with J gene TRBJ2-3; D is unclear. CDR1 is SGHTA and CDR2 is FQGTGA in the germline V gene. This CDR3 has 14 residues. V was trimmed by 6 bases and J by 0 bases, leaving 10 bases between them. In nucleotides, the CDR3 is TGTGCCAGCAGTTGGGCAGGAAGCACAGATACGCAGTATTTT. This codes for CASSWAGSTDTQYF.

This clone occurred a few times. This chain links TRBV18 with TRBJ1-2, with a possible D match to TRBD1 (6 bases). The V gene lost 3 bases and the J gene lost 8 bases, with 19 bases spanning the gap. The germline V gene has CDR1 KGHSH and CDR2 LQKENI. The length of the CDR3 is 15 residues. The CDR3 loop reads CASSPSSTGPEGYTF. In nucleotides, the CDR3 is TGTGCCAGCTCACCTAGCTCGACAGGTCCCGAAGGCTACACCTTC.

This clone was counted a few times. The chain carries TRBV30 and TRBJ2-5, with 9 nucleotides matching TRBD1. CDR3 length: 15 amino acids. Trimming removed 0 bases from V and 4 bases from J; junction bases left unmatched: 6. Germline CDR1 GTSNPN, CDR2 SVGIG (reference sequence). The CDR3 protein is CAWSVTGGLAETQYF. The CDR3, as DNA: TGTGCCTGGAGTGTGACAGGGGGATTAGCAGAGACCCAGTACTTC.

The J gene is TRBJ2-1, the V gene TRBV19; 11 bases are a match to TRBD1. Germline V gives CDR1 LNHDA, CDR2 SQIVND (reference sequence). J gave up 0 bases and V 5 bases, and 12 bases lay outside the gene matches. The CDR3 is 19 amino acids. The CDR3 here is CASSFGTGGKPSSYNEQFF. The CDR3 bases are TGTGCCAGTAGTTTCGGGACAGGGGGTAAACCCAGCTCCTACAATGAGCAGTTCTTC.

The V call is TRBV18, the J call TRBJ2-7, with 7 bases matching TRBD1. J was trimmed by 0 bases and V by 4 bases; bases with no gene match: 12. Germline V CDR1 and CDR2: KGHSH, LQKENI. CDR3 length: 17 residues. The CDR3 DNA follows: TGTGCCAGCTCACGATCGACAGGGAGCCTGAGCTCCTACGAGCAGTACTTC. The encoded protein is CASSRSTGSLSSYEQYF.

This rearrangement joins TRBV6-6 to TRBJ2-2; 9 nucleotides agree with TRBD1. The CDR3 totals 14 residues. Germline CDR1 MNHNY, CDR2 SVGAGI (reference sequence). V gave up 10 bases and J gave up 6 bases; unmatched junction bases: 9. In nucleotides, the CDR3 is TGTGCCACCCTACCACAGGGGGCGGCCGGGGAGCTGTTTTTT. This sequence encodes CATLPQGAAGELFF.

The V gene is TRBV19, the J gene TRBJ1-4; D is unresolved. Between the trimmed V and J ends, which lost 7 bases and 8 bases, there was a span of 17 bases. This CDR3 region has 14 residues. From germline, CDR1 is LNHDA and CDR2 SQIVND (reference sequence). The CDR3 coding sequence is TGTGCCAGTACTCATCGGGGAAACCCGGAAAAACTGTTTTTT. Residues: CASTHRGNPEKLFF.

V gene TRBV30 combines with J gene TRBJ2-3, with D possibly matching TRBD2 (5 bases). The germline gives CDR1 GTSNPN, CDR2 SVGIG (reference sequence). Trimming took 0 bases from V and 2 from J, leaving 12 bases between them. The CDR3 has 15 residues. The CDR3 sequence is CAWSVGSDPTDTQYF. The DNA for the CDR3 is TGTGCCTGGAGTGTAGGGAGCGACCCCACAGATACGCAGTATTTT.

The rearrangement links TRBV9 to TRBJ2-5, with 7 nucleotides matching TRBD1. The CDR3 has 15 residues. J lost 3 bases, V lost 8 bases, and 13 bases had no gene match. Germline V lookup: CDR1 SGDLS, CDR2 YYNGEE. The CDR3 is CASSGGIGGKETQYF. The CDR3 DNA is TGTGCCAGTTCAGGGGGAATAGGGGGAAAAGAGACCCAGTACTTC. The variable domain in full, completed from reference TRBV9 and TRBJ2-5, reads DSGVTQTPKHLITATGQRVTLRCSPRSGDLSVYWYQQSLDQGLQFLIQYYNGEERAKGNILERFSAQQFPDLHSELNLSSLELGDSALYFCASSGGIGGKETQYFGPGTRLLVL.

The V and J genes are TRBV9 and TRBJ2-7, with a tentative D call TRBD2 (5 bases). This CDR3 contains 13 residues. Trimming shortened V by 1 base and J by 0 bases, and 5 bases separated the two germline ends. The V gene's germline CDR1 is SGDLS and CDR2 YYNGEE. The CDR3 spells CASSVSGSYEQYF. CDR3 DNA sequence: TGTGCCAGCAGCGTAAGCGGCTCCTACGAGCAGTACTTC.

This rearrangement joins TRBV27 to TRBJ2-1, with 7 bases that match TRBD1. Trimming at V came to 3 bases and at J to 0 bases, leaving 8 bases not matched to a gene. The CDR3 is made up of 17 amino acids. CDR1 and CDR2 from the germline V gene are MNHEY and SMNVEV (reference sequence). Here the CDR3 DNA reads TGTGCCAGCAGTTTGGGAAACAGGGGCTACTCCTACAATGAGCAGTTCTTC. It is translated as CASSLGNRGYSYNEQFF.

This clone has a single count. The chain couples TRBV30 to TRBJ2-1; TRBD2 might be the D (5 bases). The V gene lost 3 bases and the J gene lost 3 bases, with 9 bases spanning the gap. Germline V CDR1 and CDR2: GTSNPN, SVGIG (reference sequence). This CDR3 is 13 amino acids long. CDR3 sequence (DNA): TGTGCCTGGAGCGCCGGGAACTACAATGAGCAGTTCTTC. The encoded protein is CAWSAGNYNEQFF.

The gene calls are TRBV5-1 and TRBJ1-1; no clear D gene. Trimming left V 3 bases short and J 7 bases short, with 13 bases between. CDR3 size: 13 residues. Germline values: CDR1 SGHRS, CDR2 YFSETQ. The CDR3 spells CASSSTGLNEAFF. Here the CDR3 DNA reads TGCGCCAGCAGCTCCACGGGGTTGAATGAAGCTTTCTTT.

J is TRBJ1-5 and V is TRBV15, with 10 bases that match TRBD1. The CDR3 has 18 residues. Germline loops: CDR1 LNHNV, CDR2 YYDKDF (reference sequence). Losses at the gene ends were 0 bases for V and 1 base for J; bases not matched to a gene: 6. The CDR3 bases are TGTGCCACCAGCAGAGATCTGGACAGGGGGAAAAGCAATCAGCCCCAGCATTTT. Translation gives CATSRDLDRGKSNQPQHF.

The V gene is TRBV15, the J gene TRBJ2-1, with 8 nucleotides matching TRBD2. The ends lost 1 base at V and 2 bases at J; junction bases unmatched: 1. CDR1 and CDR2 (germline): LNHNV, YYDKDF (reference sequence). The CDR3 runs 15 residues. Here the CDR3 reads CATSRGLAPYNEQFF. CDR3 bases: TGTGCCACCAGCAGAGGACTAGCGCCCTACAATGAGCAGTTCTTC.

The chain joins TRBV5-6 to TRBJ2-1, with D possibly matching TRBD1 (5 bases). Trimming left V 2 bases short and J 5 bases short, with 17 bases between. CDR3 size: 16 residues. Germline V gene sequence: CDR1 SGHDT, CDR2 YYEEEE. The CDR3 spells CASSFTPLPRDNEQFF. The CDR3 DNA reads TGTGCCAGCAGCTTTACTCCCCTTCCCAGGGACAATGAGCAGTTCTTC.

This chain uses TRBV2 with TRBJ2-7; 9 positions agree with TRBD1. CDR3 length equals 12 residues. V lost 6 bases, J lost 5 bases, and 2 bases stayed unmatched. Germline assignment: CDR1 SNHLY and CDR2 FYNNEI. The CDR3 loop reads CASRDRGHEQYF. The CDR3 DNA follows: TGTGCCAGCAGGGACAGGGGACACGAGCAGTACTTC.

This rearrangement joins TRBV9 to TRBJ2-6; 8 bases fit TRBD1. J lost 2 bases, V lost 3 bases, and 13 bases had no gene match. The CDR3 contains 19 residues. CDR1 is SGDLS, CDR2 YYNGEE, per germline. CDR3 in amino acids: CASSAEARGPPPGANVLTF. In nucleotides, the CDR3 is TGTGCCAGCAGCGCTGAGGCCAGGGGGCCCCCTCCTGGGGCCAACGTCCTGACTTTC.